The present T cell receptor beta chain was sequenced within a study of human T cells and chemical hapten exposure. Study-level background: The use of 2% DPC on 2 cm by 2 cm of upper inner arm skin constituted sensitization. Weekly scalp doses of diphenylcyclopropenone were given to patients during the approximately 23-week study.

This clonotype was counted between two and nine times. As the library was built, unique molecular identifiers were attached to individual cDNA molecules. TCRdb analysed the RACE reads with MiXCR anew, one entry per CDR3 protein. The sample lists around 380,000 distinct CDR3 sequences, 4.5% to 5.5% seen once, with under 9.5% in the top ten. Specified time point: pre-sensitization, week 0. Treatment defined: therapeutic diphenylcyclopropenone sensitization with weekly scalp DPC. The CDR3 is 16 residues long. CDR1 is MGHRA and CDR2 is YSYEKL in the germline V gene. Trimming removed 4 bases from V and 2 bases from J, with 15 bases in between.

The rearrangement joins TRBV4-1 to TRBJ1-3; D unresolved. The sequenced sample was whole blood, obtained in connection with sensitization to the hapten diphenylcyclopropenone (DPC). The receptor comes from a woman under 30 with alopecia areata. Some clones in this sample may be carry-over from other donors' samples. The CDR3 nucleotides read TGCGCCAGCAGCCCCTTCGACGGAGGGACTGGAAACACCATATATTTT. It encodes CASSPFDGGTGNTIYF.